The source of this T cell receptor beta chain is a study of cytomegalovirus exposure and HLA in healthy donors (dated by TCRdb to 2016 to 2017). Background for the entire study: In an earlier analysis of 550 to 750 of the donors, about 260 Gb of sequence data and 95 million to 130 million unique TCR beta sequences from 150 million to 200 million T cells were reported. Donor age, sex, ethnicity and CMV serostatus were compiled together with the repertoire data. Among roughly 370 genotyped donors of the cohort, an average of 235,054 unique TCR beta nucleotide sequences were sequenced per donor, roughly a sixth of them non-productive. Class I and class II HLA loci were covered by the typing at four-digit resolution. The T cell repertoires of under 700 subjects were profiled by immunosequencing and related to cytomegalovirus serostatus. A later analysis re-examined previously published TCR beta repertoires from about 700 donors and added high-resolution HLA genotyping to investigate patterns of TCR occurrence. An earlier analysis of approximately 500 of the donors applied high-throughput TCR beta sequencing to assess whether each TCR beta V gene segment acted as functional or pseudogenic. The number of typed donors differed by locus: about 620-630 for A, B, C, DRB1 and DQB1; some 500 for DQA1; 606 for DPA1; and roughly 470 for DPB1. A later genetic analysis took genome-wide SNP genotypes for about 60% of the roughly 670 donors and used that subset as a discovery cohort. Roughly 300 gigabases of sequencing data and roughly 80 million unique TCR sequences made up an early release that covered 500 to 650 HLA-typed donors. Every repertoire in the discovery cohort had been generated on one and the same sequencing platform. Because of strong linkage in the cohort, roughly five DR-DQ haplotypes were treated as single units for association and clustering. Among the roughly 400 genotyped donors, approximately 76% belonged to the genetic ancestry cluster associated with self-reported Caucasian donors. Rather than drawing on any new phenotypic data, the later analysis identified candidate immune exposures from TCR beta sequences and the way those sequences occurred across donors. Along with the approximately 650-subject first cohort, a separate validation cohort of roughly 110 different subjects was used. To predict cytomegalovirus infection status, the study brought together high-throughput TCR immunosequencing, statistical association of individual TCRs with disease status, and machine learning. The study aimed to test whether cataloging public T cell receptors could reveal signatures of past pathogen exposure.

The cohort was made up of 650 to 700 healthy bone marrow donors. At the time of sampling, all cohort members were nominally healthy, though unrecorded immune exposures were likely present. The donor was CMV seropositive and belonged to the group of 250 to 350 seropositive cohort members. A peripheral blood sample was provided by each donor, and peripheral blood mononuclear cells were used for TCR beta sequencing. The Qiagen DNeasy Blood Extraction Kit was used to extract genomic DNA from the blood cell samples. Results and caveats for the whole study, not just this receptor: According to the authors, the approach could potentially be generalized to other disease states and immunological phenotypes. A further reported finding was that TCR beta sequences accurately predicted the HLA-A and HLA-B alleles for most subjects in the first cohort. Because counts were too low, 15 to 20 rarely observed V segments, including chromosome 9 orphons, were excluded from the earlier analysis of 500 to 700 of the donors. V-gene and J-gene trimming of TCR beta chains was associated with a missense DCLRE1C variant in a later genetic analysis, and the association was replicated in an independent cohort. Correlated functional status among segregating V segments might be attributable to linkage disequilibrium, but an unknown experimental factor could not be ruled out. According to a later analysis, TCR association rates differed among HLA loci, with DRB1 alleles showing the most associated TCRs and HLA-C alleles showing the fewest. In this cohort, only TCR beta chains were sequenced, and detectable features were limited by the absence of alpha or paired-chain data. The classifier was reported to diagnose cytomegalovirus status with high specificity and sensitivity in both the original and validation cohorts. In vitro tests confirmed that a few of the cytomegalovirus-associated TCR beta chains recognize cytomegalovirus antigens. Because HLA typing was missing for some donors at each locus, association tests included only the typed subset. A later analysis found that HLA-associated TCR beta chains were more clonally expanded and had lower generation probabilities than equally common non-associated chains. In a later analysis, most CMV-associated TCR beta chains were found to appear HLA-restricted, with HLA associations seemingly driven largely by CMV exposure. In a later analysis, around 15,000 TCR beta sequences were associated with specific HLA alleles at a false discovery rate of 0.05. In a later genetic analysis, fewer N-insertions in productive TCRs were reported among donors in an Asian-associated ancestry cluster than the approximately 670-donor mean. For the cohort, immune exposure information was limited to CMV serostatus. In the study, approximately 160 TCR beta chains were listed as associated with cytomegalovirus. Several of the top co-occurrence clusters appeared to be linked to parvovirus B19, influenza, CMV and Epstein-Barr virus, according to a later analysis. A cluster of highly shared sequence variants was judged likely to be a technical artifact of the sequencing pipeline. An earlier analysis of 450 to 750 of the donors showed that most TCR beta V segments appeared in productive rearrangements either about 87% or about 30% of the time, which broadly matched IMGT annotations. The 87-base-pair reads could not distinguish some IMGT-functional V segments, including TRBV6-2 and TRBV6-3, so those segments were excluded. Sequencing depth was assumed to be roughly uniform across donors in the presence/absence analyses, though that assumption may not hold. Across donors, most TCR sequences were observed very rarely, whereas some public TCRs were present in many individuals. When HLA alleles, especially DR and DQ, strongly co-occurred, attributing TCR associations to individual alleles was difficult.

V lost 0 bases and J lost 0 bases; the stretch between them is 12 bases long. The germline V gene gives CDR1 as SGHRS and CDR2 as YFSETQ. Measured from the cysteine to the phenylalanine, the CDR3 is 16 residues long. Of the read, only the CDR3 DNA is kept; its 48 bases are in frame from base 1. The protocol used for the library was the immunoSEQ multiplex PCR assay. A mixture of 60 forward primers for TCR Vbeta segments and 13 reverse primers for TCR Jbeta segments was used in the multiplex PCR. Amplification of the CDR3 region of rearranged TCR beta genes was performed with a multiplex PCR assay on genomic DNA. The amplified TCR beta libraries were sequenced on the Illumina HiSeq System as 87-base-pair reads. Per the original workflow: A later analysis tallied 75 million to 95 million unique TCR beta chains across the 700 or so repertoires, and around 10 million of those chains were shared by two or more donors. A nearest-neighbor algorithm error-corrected the raw reads and collapsed the reads into unique sequences, merging closely related sequences to remove PCR and sequencing errors. CDR3 sequences were aligned to IMGT reference sequences to assign V, D and J gene segments. For a sequence to be retained, a match of at least six nucleotides was required to both a V gene segment and a J gene segment. Rearrangements were called productive when the CDR3 lacked stop codons and stayed in frame with V and J; all others were non-productive. Following IMGT convention, CDR3 was defined as the stretch from the second conserved V-encoded cysteine to the conserved J-encoded phenylalanine. Sequences without an unambiguous match to a single V gene segment were excluded from the earlier analysis of 450 to 650 of the donors. An earlier analysis of almost 600 of the donors classified V segments as functional when productive rearrangements were above 56.7% and as segregating when the standard deviation between donors was above 5%. To diagnose cytomegalovirus status from the catalog of TCR beta chain sequences, a statistical classification framework was built. A later analysis assigned V and J genes by comparing TCR nucleotide sequences with IMGT/GENE-DB human TR gene sequences. A later analysis assigned CDR3 sequences and most-parsimonious VDJ recombination scenarios with the TCRdist pipeline. In a later analysis, each TCR beta chain was defined by its CDR3 amino acid sequence together with its V-gene family, and reads without a unique V-gene family were excluded. In a later analysis, 550 to 650 highly shared, low-generation-probability nucleotide sequences were removed to address suspected cross-contamination and a sequencing artifact. In a later analysis, a clonal expansion index was calculated for each public chain from normalized within-repertoire ranks of inferred template counts. In a later analysis, generation probabilities were computed using a VDJ recombination model fitted to out-of-frame rearrangements, and the results were checked against IGoR. Hypergeometric tests were used in a later analysis to score TCR-TCR, TCR-HLA and TCR-CMV co-occurrence, with a repertoire-size bias correction applied to the TCR pairs. In a later analysis, false discovery rates were estimated by permuting HLA or CMV assignments 20 times. A later analysis grouped co-occurring TCRs with DBSCAN, adding TCRdist sequence similarity when clustering within HLA-allele-positive subsets. Co-occurrence clustering excluded repertoires with fewer than 30,000 or more than 120,000 public chains, plus five with anomalous nucleotide sharing. TCRdb's version of the immuneACCESS table is confined to in-frame rearrangements and falls short of the full clone set. An unresolved V gene accounts for under half of the shortfall where checked; the remainder is of unknown origin. V, J and clone size are taken as reported in that table, and D and trimming were inferred from the DNA itself. The sample table records 120,000 to 150,000 clones; about three fifths of these occur just once. The ten largest account for under 3% of the sample.

Details on this clone: It has no known antigen specificity. Base qualities were left out, and no much larger clone turns up one base away.

This receptor was taken from a woman in her twenties or thirties in good health and CMV-seropositive. The sequencing input was PBMCs. This sequence uses TRBV5-1 and TRBJ1-1; no D segment can be confidently identified. The DNA is TGCGCCAGCAGCTTGGCCTTCGGGGAAGTGAACACTGAAGCTTTCTTT. Its coded protein is CASSLAFGEVNTEAFF.